A single T cell receptor beta chain is shown here with its context. Its matching antigen is unknown. The sample originates from a study of beta chain features in type 1 diabetes. The wider study: The study examined about 100 million sorted cells across all samples. Regarding the study as a whole: Diminished insertions and augmented deletions at VDJ junctions characterized type 1 diabetes patients. Moderate but significant shortening of TCRB CDR3s was recorded in all four CD4+ subsets from Type 1 diabetes patients. Researchers cautioned that cDNA sequencing could over-represent cells with high TCR expression.

V lost 0 bases, J lost 2 bases, and 11 bases lay in between. The CDR3 loop spans 15 amino acids. CDR1 is SGDLS, CDR2 YYNGEE, per germline. All of the isolated RNA was reverse transcribed, so expressed TCRB transcripts were sequenced. This table comes from immunoSEQ multiplex PCR, and its TCRdb copy is limited to in-frame clones, with some not included. The table has about 620,000 clones, roughly a sixth seen once. The J gene is TRBJ1-1, the V gene TRBV9; D is uncertain. Sequencing was performed on naive CD4+ T cells from blood. The receptor comes from a man younger than 30 in good health. The CDR3 DNA follows: TGTGCCAGCAGCGTAGATGGTGGACGAAACACTGAAGCTTTCTTT. This encodes CASSVDGGRNTEAFF.